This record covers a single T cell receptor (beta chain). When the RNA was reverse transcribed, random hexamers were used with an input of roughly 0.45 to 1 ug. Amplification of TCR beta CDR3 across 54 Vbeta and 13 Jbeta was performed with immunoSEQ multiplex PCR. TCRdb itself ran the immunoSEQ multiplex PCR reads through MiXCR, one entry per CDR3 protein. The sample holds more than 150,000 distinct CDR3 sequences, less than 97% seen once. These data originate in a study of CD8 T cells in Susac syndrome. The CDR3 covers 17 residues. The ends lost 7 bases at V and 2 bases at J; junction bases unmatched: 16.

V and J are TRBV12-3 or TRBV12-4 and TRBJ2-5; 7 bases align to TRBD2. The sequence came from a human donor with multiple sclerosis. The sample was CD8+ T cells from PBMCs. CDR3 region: CASTSYTEAGPQETQYF. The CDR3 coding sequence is TGTGCCAGCACCTCTTATACCGAAGCGGGGCCGCAAGAGACCCAGTACTTC.